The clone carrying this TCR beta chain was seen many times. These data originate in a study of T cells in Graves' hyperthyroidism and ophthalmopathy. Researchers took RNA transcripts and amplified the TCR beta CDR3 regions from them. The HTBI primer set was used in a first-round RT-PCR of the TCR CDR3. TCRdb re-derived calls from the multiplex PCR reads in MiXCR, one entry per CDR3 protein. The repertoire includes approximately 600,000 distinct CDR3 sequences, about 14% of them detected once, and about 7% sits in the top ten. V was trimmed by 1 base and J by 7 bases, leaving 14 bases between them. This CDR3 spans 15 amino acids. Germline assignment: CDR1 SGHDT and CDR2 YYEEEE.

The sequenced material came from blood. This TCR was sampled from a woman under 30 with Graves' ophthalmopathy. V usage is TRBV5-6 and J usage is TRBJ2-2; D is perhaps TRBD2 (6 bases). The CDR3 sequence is CASSLIGSKVGELFF. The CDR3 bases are TGTGCCAGCAGCTTGATCGGGAGTAAGGTCGGGGAGCTGTTTTTT.